This is a list of T cell receptor beta chains from one sample in a study of CD8+ T cells in alopecia areata. Only in-frame clones appear in the TCRdb table, and some are missing; sequencing was by immunoSEQ multiplex PCR. Counted here are roughly 100,000 clones, around 59% occurring once; the ten biggest clones make up around 9%. Sequences were obtained from CD4+ T cells sorted from blood. These receptors originate from a human donor in good health. Both conserved end residues are part of each CDR3. The order of the fields is J gene, V gene, clone size, CDR3 length, D gene, CDR3 DNA, CDR3 protein. The D gene is left open where the match is weak. Clone size is shown for a subset of rows, as once, few, many or a class of expanded clone.

j_gene: TRBJ2-3
v_gene: TRBV5-1
abundance: -
len: 16
d_gene: TRBD2
CDR3nt: TGCGCCAGCAGCCCAAGGGAGCGGGGTAGCACAGATACGCAGTATTTT
CDR3aa: CASSPRERGSTDTQYF

j_gene: TRBJ2-7
v_gene: TRBV11-2
abundance: -
len: 16
d_gene: -
CDR3nt: TGTGCCAGCAGCTTAGATGTACAGGTACCCCCCTACGAGCAGTACTTC
CDR3aa: CASSLDVQVPPYEQYF

j_gene: TRBJ2-2
v_gene: TRBV5-1
abundance: -
len: 14
d_gene: -
CDR3nt: TGCGCCAGCAGCGTCGGGACTCCTGAAGGGGAGCTGTTTTTT
CDR3aa: CASSVGTPEGELFF

j_gene: TRBJ1-6
v_gene: TRBV5-4
abundance: few
len: 14
d_gene: -
CDR3nt: TGTGCCAGCAGCTTGTGGGGCGCGGAGTCACCCCTCCACTTT
CDR3aa: CASSLWGAESPLHF

j_gene: TRBJ2-5
v_gene: TRBV29-1
abundance: -
len: 12
d_gene: -
CDR3nt: TGCAGCGCTGCCGGGTCCGGGGAGACCCAGTACTTC
CDR3aa: CSAAGSGETQYF

j_gene: TRBJ2-6
v_gene: TRBV5-8
abundance: -
len: 17
d_gene: TRBD1
CDR3nt: TGTGCCAGCAGCCAGACAGGGAGAGTCTCTGGGGCCAACGTCCTGACTTTC
CDR3aa: CASSQTGRVSGANVLTF

j_gene: TRBJ2-3
v_gene: TRBV4-1
abundance: -
len: 16
d_gene: -
CDR3nt: TGCGCCAGCAGCCAAGGTTTGCTAGCGAGGGTTGATACGCAGTATTTT
CDR3aa: CASSQGLLARVDTQYF

j_gene: TRBJ2-7
v_gene: TRBV14
abundance: -
len: 16
d_gene: TRBD2
CDR3nt: TGTGCCAGCAGCCGAGCGGGACTAGCGGGGGTCCACGAGCAGTACTTC
CDR3aa: CASSRAGLAGVHEQYF

j_gene: TRBJ1-2
v_gene: TRBV15
abundance: once
len: 16
d_gene: -
CDR3nt: TGTGCCACCAGCGGTATGCGGTGGGGAGGGGACTATGGCTACACCTTC
CDR3aa: CATSGMRWGGDYGYTF

j_gene: TRBJ2-7
v_gene: TRBV15
abundance: few
len: 12
d_gene: -
CDR3nt: TGTGCCACCAGCAGAGATGGCTACGAGCAGTACTTC
CDR3aa: CATSRDGYEQYF

j_gene: TRBJ2-7
v_gene: TRBV7-2
abundance: -
len: 11
d_gene: -
CDR3nt: TGTGCCAGCAGCTTAGGATGGGGGCAGTACTTC
CDR3aa: CASSLGWGQYF

j_gene: TRBJ1-2
v_gene: TRBV29-1
abundance: few
len: 10
d_gene: -
CDR3nt: TGCAGCGTTGACACGGACGACTACACCTTC
CDR3aa: CSVDTDDYTF